This TCR beta chain was identified in a study of T-cell reconstitution after alpha-beta-depleted transplantation in children. This clonotype has only a few counts. The CDR3 contains 12 residues. CDR1 and CDR2 from the germline V gene are MGHRA and YSYEKL. The germline V and J ends were trimmed by 1 base and 8 bases, with 6 bases remaining between them. During its preparation, the TCRbeta library received unique molecular identifiers. TCRdb processed the PCR reads anew with MiXCR; each CDR3 protein has one entry. The sample records 350,000 to 400,000 distinct CDR3 sequences, roughly 20% being singletons.

Sample: PBMCs from the stem cell graft donor, taken from the stem cell graft. This clonotype was obtained from a human donor who donated a stem cell graft to a child with acute myeloid leukemia. V usage is TRBV4-1 and J usage is TRBJ2-1; D call uncertain. The CDR3 nucleotides read TGCGCCAGCAGCCAAGGTGGTCATGAGCAGTTCTTC. This translates into CASSQGGHEQFF.